These 15 T cell receptor beta chains were all obtained from the same sample, sequenced in a study of T cell responses to AZD1222 COVID-19 vaccine. TCRdb keeps only in-frame clones here, not all; method: immunoSEQ multiplex PCR. The table includes 150,000 to 200,000 clones, 94% detected once. The material sequenced was peripheral blood, taken on day 0 of AZD1222 vaccination. The receptor source for this set is an adult in good health.

The count of this clone is one. The chain joins TRBV29-1 to TRBJ2-3; maybe TRBD1 (5 bases). CDR3 length: 13 amino acids. Germline assignment: CDR1 SQVTM and CDR2 ANQGSEA. Trimming removed 0 bases at V and 2 bases at J, with 6 bases between. The CDR3 loop reads CSVEEQVTDTQYF. DNA for the CDR3: TGCAGCGTTGAAGAACAGGTCACAGATACGCAGTATTTT.

The chain employs TRBV5-1 and TRBJ1-1; 7 positions agree with TRBD1. The germline V gene encodes CDR1 SGHRS and CDR2 YFSETQ. Losses at the gene ends were 4 bases for V and 1 base for J; bases not matched to a gene: 1. CDR3 length: 13 amino acids. CDR3 protein: CASSRDRNTEAFF. As DNA, the CDR3 is TGCGCCAGCAGCAGGGACAGGAACACTGAAGCTTTCTTT.

J is TRBJ1-2 and V is TRBV3-1 (or the pseudogene TRBV3-2); D is unclear. Trimming pared 4 bases from V and 11 bases from J, leaving 23 bases between. The CDR3 covers 15 residues. Germline lookup yields CDR1 LGHDT and CDR2 YNNKEL (reference sequence). CDR3 protein: CASSRGFRGGWEYTF. In DNA, the CDR3 is TGTGCCAGCAGCCGTGGGTTTCGGGGTGGATGGGAGTACACCTTC.

This rearrangement joins TRBV6-5 to TRBJ1-1, with TRBD1 as a possible D gene (6 bases). The CDR3 length is 13 residues. Germline values: CDR1 MNHEY, CDR2 SVGAGI. V gave up 7 bases and J gave up 7 bases, with 16 bases separating them. CDR3 region: CASIRDKGIEAFF. CDR3 DNA: TGTGCCAGCATACGGGACAAGGGGATTGAAGCTTTCTTT.

The J gene is TRBJ1-3, the V gene TRBV5-1; D possibly corresponds to TRBD1 (5 bases). The germline V and J ends were trimmed by 0 bases and 0 bases, with 10 bases remaining between them. The CDR3 sequence is 16 residues long. CDR1 is SGHRS and CDR2 is YFSETQ in the germline V gene. CDR3 in DNA: TGCGCCAGCAGCTTGGGACAGTCCGACTCTGGAAACACCATATATTTT. Translation gives CASSLGQSDSGNTIYF.

The gene calls are TRBV30 and TRBJ1-1; 9 nucleotides line up with TRBD1. With 7 bases clipped from V and 6 bases from J, the junction kept 3 bases outside the gene matches. The CDR3 loop spans 11 amino acids. CDR1 is GTSNPN, CDR2 SVGIG, per germline (reference sequence). CDR3 DNA: TGTGCCTTTGACAGGGGGTCTGAAGCTTTCTTT. Translated, it gives CAFDRGSEAFF.

The chain recombines TRBV5-5 with TRBJ2-2; D possibly corresponds to TRBD1 (6 bases). The CDR3 sequence is 17 residues long. Germline CDR1 SGHKS, CDR2 YYEKEE (reference sequence). V gave up 0 bases and J gave up 3 bases, with 15 bases separating them. CDR3 nucleotide sequence: TGTGCCAGCAGCTTGGTAATCCAGGGGAGACACACCGGGGAGCTGTTTTTT. Protein sequence: CASSLVIQGRHTGELFF.

In its sample, this clone was seen once. This chain uses TRBV7-8 with TRBJ1-5; TRBD1 might be the D (6 bases). Looked up from germline, CDR1 is SGHVS and CDR2 is FQNEAQ. The CDR3 contains 17 residues. With 5 bases removed from V and 0 bases from J, the gap between germline ends came to 17 bases. The CDR3, as DNA: TGTGCCAGCAGCCCCAAACGGACAGTTTATAGCAATCAGCCCCAGCATTTT. Translation gives CASSPKRTVYSNQPQHF.

V gene TRBV27 combines with J gene TRBJ2-7, with 10 bases aligning to TRBD1. J gave up 1 base and V 4 bases, and 1 base lay outside the gene matches. In germline, CDR1 is MNHEY, CDR2 SMNVEV (reference sequence). This CDR3 has 14 amino acids. The CDR3, as DNA: TGTGCCAGCAGTTGGACAGGGGGATCCTACGAGCAGTACTTC. The encoded protein is CASSWTGGSYEQYF.

The V gene is TRBV29-1, the J gene TRBJ1-4, with 10 bases lining up with TRBD1. The CDR3 totals 12 residues. V gave up 6 bases and J gave up 11 bases; unmatched junction bases: 6. In germline, CDR1 is SQVTM, CDR2 ANQGSEA. CDR3 coding DNA: TGCAGCGTGGTCCCGGGACAGGGGAAACTGTTTTTT. It codes for CSVVPGQGKLFF. Using reference TRBV29-1 and TRBJ1-4 for the parts outside the CDR3, the full variable domain is SAVISQKPSRDICQRGTSLTIQCQVDSQVTMMFWYRQQPGQSLTLIATANQGSEATYESGFVIDKFPISRPNLTFSTLTVSNMSPEDSSIYLCSVVPGQGKLFFGSGTQLSVL.

This chain uses TRBV14 with TRBJ2-5; D gene ambiguous. Trimming took 3 bases from V and 4 from J, leaving 3 bases between them. Germline loops: CDR1 SGHDN, CDR2 FVKESK. The CDR3 covers 11 residues. The CDR3 coding sequence is TGTGCCAGCAGCCACCGAGAGACCCAGTACTTC. Its translation is CASSHRETQYF. Based on the CDR3 plus reference TRBV14 and TRBJ2-5, the full variable domain is EAGVTQFPSHSVIEKGQTVTLRCDPISGHDNLYWYRRVMGKEIKFLLHFVKESKQDESGMPNNRFLAERTGGTYSTLKVQPAELEDSGVYFCASSHRETQYFGPGTRLLVL.

This chain uses TRBV7-7 with TRBJ2-2; 8 bases line up with TRBD1. Germline values: CDR1 SSHAT, CDR2 FNYEAQ (reference sequence). The CDR3 runs to 14 residues. Trimming took 3 bases from V and 7 from J; bases not matched to a gene: 4. This CDR3 is CASSLDRVGGELFF. In DNA, the CDR3 is TGTGCCAGCAGCTTGGACAGGGTGGGCGGGGAGCTGTTTTTT.

V usage is TRBV28 and J usage is TRBJ2-7, with 9 bases identical to TRBD1. CDR3 length: 16 amino acids. Trimming took 7 bases from V and 4 from J; bases not matched to a gene: 14. Germline V lookup: CDR1 MDHEN, CDR2 SYDVKM. The DNA of the CDR3 is TGTGCCAGCACCTTGGGACAGGGCCGACTTTTTTACGAGCAGTACTTC. Residues: CASTLGQGRLFYEQYF.

This chain joins TRBV5-4 and TRBJ2-1; 7 bases map to TRBD2. CDR1 is SGHNT, CDR2 YYREEE, per germline (reference sequence). This CDR3 contains 14 residues. With 2 bases clipped from V and 8 bases from J, the junction kept 7 bases outside the gene matches. CDR3 coding DNA: TGTGCCAGCAGCTTTGGCGGGAGTATCGATGAGCAGTTCTTC. Encoded protein: CASSFGGSIDEQFF.

The chain combines TRBV5-1 with TRBJ2-7; weak D call: TRBD2 (6 bases). Trimming stripped 2 bases from V and 5 bases from J, with 14 bases between. The CDR3 contains 14 residues. Germline V gives CDR1 SGHRS, CDR2 YFSETQ. This CDR3 is CASSFERVLDEQYF. CDR3 DNA: TGCGCCAGCAGCTTTGAGCGGGTACTGGACGAGCAGTACTTC.